The rows below give T cell receptor beta chains drawn from one sample of a study of neurological immune-mediated disorders. MiXCR, applied by TCRdb to the 5' RACE reads, yields one record per CDR3 protein. The sample includes about 40,000 distinct CDR3 sequences, 2% to 2.5% of them seen just once. Sequenced material: PBMCs. The receptors derive from a man in his fifties with multiple sclerosis. The CDR3 runs from the conserved cysteine through the conserved F or W. A D gene is named only where the DNA matches it firmly. Clone size is shown for a subset of rows, as once, few, many or a class of expanded clone.

CASSGVGGLNTEAFF,TGCGCCAGCAGCGGGGTCGGGGGGTTGAACACTGAAGCTTTCTTT,TRBJ1-1,.,TRBV5-1,many
CASSPRLGTDTQYF,TGTGCTAGCAGCCCCAGGCTTGGCACAGATACGCAGTATTTT,TRBJ2-3,.,TRBV7-7,once
CASSSGTGLTYNEQFF,TGTGCCAGCAGCTCCGGGACAGGGTTGACCTACAATGAGCAGTTCTTC,TRBJ2-1,TRBD1,TRBV7-9,many
CASSLPDTQYF,TGTGCCAGCAGCTTGCCAGATACGCAGTATTTT,TRBJ2-3,.,TRBV11-2,many
CASTGQLYNEQFF,TGTGCCAGCACGGGACAGCTATACAATGAGCAGTTCTTC,TRBJ2-1,TRBD1,TRBV7-2,many
CASSARAFNQPQHF,TGTGCCAGCAGTGCCCGGGCGTTCAATCAGCCCCAGCATTTT,TRBJ1-5,.,TRBV27,many
CASSLSGGLYEQYF,TGCGCCAGCAGCTTAAGCGGGGGGCTTTACGAGCAGTACTTC,TRBJ2-7,TRBD2,TRBV5-1,many
CASTPLAGGQETQYF,TGTGCCAGCACCCCACTAGCGGGGGGGCAAGAGACCCAGTACTTC,TRBJ2-5,TRBD2,TRBV5-6,many
CASSFPGSAYEQYF,TGTGCCAGCAGCTTTCCAGGGTCAGCCTACGAGCAGTACTTC,TRBJ2-7,.,TRBV7-2,many
CASSLYVFSNQPQHF,TGTGCCAGCAGTTTATACGTGTTTAGCAATCAGCCCCAGCATTTT,TRBJ1-5,.,TRBV27,many
CSVEGYRGASYEQYF,TGCAGCGTGGAAGGGTACAGGGGAGCCTCCTACGAGCAGTACTTC,TRBJ2-7,TRBD1,TRBV29-1,many
CASSRGLAGDYNEQFF,TGCGCCAGCAGCCGAGGACTAGCGGGGGACTACAATGAGCAGTTCTTC,TRBJ2-1,TRBD2,TRBV4-3,many
CASSDGTTMNTEAFF,TGCGCCAGCAGCGACGGGACAACAATGAACACTGAAGCTTTCTTT,TRBJ1-1,.,TRBV5-1,many
CASSPPAGGLETQYF,TGTGCCAGCAGTCCTCCCGCGGGGGGGCTGGAGACCCAGTACTTC,TRBJ2-5,TRBD2,TRBV12-3/TRBV12-4,.
CASSPTATYNEQFF,TGTGCCAGCAGTCCGACGGCTACCTACAATGAGCAGTTCTTC,TRBJ2-1,.,TRBV25-1,many
CASSAQSNTEAFF,TGTGCCAGCAGCGCACAGAGTAACACTGAAGCTTTCTTT,TRBJ1-1,.,TRBV9,many
CAISESGVNEQFF,TGTGCCATCAGTGAGTCAGGGGTCAATGAGCAGTTCTTC,TRBJ2-1,.,TRBV10-3,many
CASSLVPSAVMLF,TGTGCCAGCAGTTTAGTCCCATCTGCGGTAATGCTCTTC,TRBJ2-1,.,TRBV28,many
CASSPPGNTEAFF,TGTGCCAGCAGCCCTCCAGGGAACACTGAAGCTTTCTTT,TRBJ1-1,.,TRBV7-6,many
CASSFSGRSRPQHF,TGTGCCAGCAGTTTTTCAGGGCGCAGTCGGCCCCAGCATTTT,TRBJ1-5,.,TRBV12-3/TRBV12-4,many
CASSLITGNTIYF,TGTGCCAGCAGCCTGATAACTGGAAACACCATATATTTT,TRBJ1-3,.,TRBV2,many
CATSDLKGDIQYF,TGTGCCACCAGTGACCTAAAGGGAGACATTCAGTACTTC,TRBJ2-4,.,TRBV24-1,few
CASSVTYSYEQYF,TGTGCCAGCAGCGTGACATACTCCTACGAGCAGTACTTC,TRBJ2-7,.,TRBV28,many
CASSHYRGGTGEQYEQYF,TGCGCCAGCAGCCATTACCGTGGGGGGACAGGGGAGCAGTACGAGCAGTACTTC,TRBJ2-7,TRBD1,TRBV4-3,many
CASSPGQGYQPQHF,TGCGCCAGCAGCCCCGGGCAGGGCTATCAGCCCCAGCATTTT,TRBJ1-5,.,TRBV5-1,many
CASSFGNRGLRTEAFF,TGTGCCAGCAGTTTCGGGAACAGGGGGCTACGGACTGAAGCTTTCTTT,TRBJ1-1,TRBD1,TRBV12-3/TRBV12-4,.
CASLGGGETQYF,TGCGCCAGCTTGGGAGGGGGCGAGACCCAGTACTTC,TRBJ2-5,.,TRBV5-1,many
CSVSSGDGNQPQNF,TGCAGCGTCTCGTCGGGGGACGGCAATCAGCCCCAGAATTTT,TRBJ1-5,.,TRBV29-1,few
CSARDKQYEQYF,TGCAGTGCTAGAGATAAACAGTACGAGCAGTACTTC,TRBJ2-7,.,TRBV20-1,many
CASSPNAGRSNQPQHF,TGTGCCAGCTCACCGAACGCTGGCCGAAGCAATCAGCCCCAGCATTTT,TRBJ1-5,.,TRBV18,many
CASSKVGGRSNSPLHF,TGTGCCAGCAGCAAAGTCGGGGGGAGATCGAATTCACCCCTCCACTTT,TRBJ1-6,.,TRBV21-1,many
CASSSGTGQEAYEQYF,TGCGCCAGCAGCTCAGGGACGGGACAGGAAGCCTACGAGCAGTACTTC,TRBJ2-7,TRBD1,TRBV5-1,medium-sized
CASSFIGGYTF,TGTGCCAGCAGCTTCATTGGTGGCTACACCTTC,TRBJ1-2,.,TRBV13,many
CASSLRQGSEAFF,TGTGCCAGCAGCCTCAGACAGGGTTCTGAAGCTTTCTTT,TRBJ1-1,TRBD1,TRBV7-9,few
CATSRAVAGAYNEQFF,TGTGCCACCAGCAGAGCGGTGGCGGGGGCCTACAATGAGCAGTTCTTC,TRBJ2-1,TRBD2,TRBV15,many
CASSSGGGGGYNEQFF,TGTGCCAGCAGCTCCGGGGGTGGGGGGGGCTACAATGAGCAGTTCTTC,TRBJ2-1,TRBD2,TRBV11-1,many
CAISGVGQPQNF,TGTGCCATATCCGGGGTAGGCCAGCCCCAGAATTTT,TRBJ1-5,.,TRBV10-3,few